This TCR beta chain appears in the sequencing data of a study of monozygotic twins with inflammatory bowel disease. The draw for each donor consisted of a single 2.5 ml blood sample. Template switching was used to attach UMIs, which incorporated a 6-nucleotide sample barcode. TCRdb re-called the 5' RACE reads and gives one entry per CDR3 protein, without DNA. This table holds 300,000 to 450,000 distinct CDR3 sequences. Turning to this clonotype: No antigen is known for it.

Study findings and constraints: Clonotype overlap with others was lower in IBD patients than in healthy twins, a difference that was greatest with disease activity.

The germline V gene has CDR1 DFQATT and CDR2 SNEGSKA (reference sequence). This CDR3 contains 13 residues. Sequencing was performed on blood. This receptor was identified in a human donor with ulcerative colitis or Crohn's disease, or a healthy co-twin of an affected twin (not recorded which). The rearrangement uses TRBV20-1 and TRBJ2-7; checking the TCRdb D call of TRBD1 is not possible without DNA. The CDR3 sequence is CSADQGALYEQYF.